This T cell receptor beta chain came from a study of cytomegalovirus exposure and HLA in healthy donors. Overall study results and limits: The study recorded 150 to 200 TCR beta chains that were cytomegalovirus-associated.

The PCR contained 60 Vbeta and 13 Jbeta primers. Repertoires were generated with immunoSEQ multiplex PCR, while TCRdb's copy carries only in-frame clones and drops some. Among about 130,000 clones listed, roughly 74% were seen once. With regard to this clone: What it binds is unknown.

Germline V CDR1 and CDR2: ENHRY, SYGVKD. This CDR3 has 14 amino acids. With 2 bases clipped from V and 3 bases from J, the junction kept 4 bases outside the gene matches. The chain links TRBV10-3 to TRBJ2-7; 7 bases line up with TRBD2. Sequenced input: PBMCs. The TCR sequence derives from a man aged 40-50 years in good health and CMV-seropositive. This chain's CDR3 is CAISEQAGSYEQYF. As DNA, the CDR3 is TGTGCCATCAGTGAGCAAGCGGGAAGCTACGAGCAGTACTTC.